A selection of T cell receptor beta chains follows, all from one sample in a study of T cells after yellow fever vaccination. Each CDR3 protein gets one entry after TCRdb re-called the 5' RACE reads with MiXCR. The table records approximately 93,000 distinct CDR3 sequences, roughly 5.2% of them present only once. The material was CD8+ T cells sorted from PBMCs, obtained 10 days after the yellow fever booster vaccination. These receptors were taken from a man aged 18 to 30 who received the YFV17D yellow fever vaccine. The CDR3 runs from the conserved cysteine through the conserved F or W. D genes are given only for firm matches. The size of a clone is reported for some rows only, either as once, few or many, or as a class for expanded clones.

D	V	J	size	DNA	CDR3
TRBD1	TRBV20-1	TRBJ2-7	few	TGCAGTGCTGGGGGCAGGGGGTCCTACGAGCAGTACTTC	CSAGGRGSYEQYF
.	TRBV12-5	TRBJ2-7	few	TGTGCTAGTGGTTTGGTGCCAGGGAGAGAGCAGTACTTC	CASGLVPGREQYF
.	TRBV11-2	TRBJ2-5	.	TGTGCCAGCAGCTCTTGGGCGGTACAAGAGACCCAGTACTTC	CASSSWAVQETQYF
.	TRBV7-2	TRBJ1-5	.	TGTGCCAGCAGCCGCGCGGGGGGCAGCAATCAGCCCCAGCATTTT	CASSRAGGSNQPQHF
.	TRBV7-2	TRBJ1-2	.	TGTGCCAGCAGCTTATTTTGGGGAGCCGAGTATGGCTACACCTTC	CASSLFWGAEYGYTF
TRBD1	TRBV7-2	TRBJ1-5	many	TGTGCCAGCAGCCCGGGACAGGCAGACAATCAGCCCCAGCATTTT	CASSPGQADNQPQHF
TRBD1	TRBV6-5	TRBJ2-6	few	TGTGCCAGCAGTTACCACCGACGACAGGGGTATCGCTCTGGGGCCAACGTCCTGACTTTC	CASSYHRRQGYRSGANVLTF
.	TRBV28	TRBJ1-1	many	TGTGCCAGCAGTTTAGGGAGGGACACTGAAGCTTTCTTT	CASSLGRDTEAFF
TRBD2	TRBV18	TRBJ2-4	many	TGTGCCAGCTCACCGCCGACGGGGGGAAGCATTCAGTACTTC	CASSPPTGGSIQYF
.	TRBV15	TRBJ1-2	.	TGTGCCACCAGCAGTAGGGAAGGACCCTATGGCTACACCTTC	CATSSREGPYGYTF
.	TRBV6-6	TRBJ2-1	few	TGTGCCAGCAGTTACGAGGACAATGAGCAGTTCTTC	CASSYEDNEQFF
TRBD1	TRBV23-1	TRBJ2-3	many	TGCGCCAGCAGCCTGACAGGGGGCACAGATACGCAGTATTTT	CASSLTGGTDTQYF
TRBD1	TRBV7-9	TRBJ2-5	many	TGTGCCAGCAGCTCCGGCGTAAGACAGGGGTACCAAGAGACCCAGTACTTC	CASSSGVRQGYQETQYF
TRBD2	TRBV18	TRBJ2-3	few	TGTGCCAGCTCACCAGTCGGGGGGACGGCAGATACGCAGTATTTT	CASSPVGGTADTQYF
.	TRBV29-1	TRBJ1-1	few	TGCAGCGTCTGGAACACTGAAGCTTTCTTT	CSVWNTEAFF
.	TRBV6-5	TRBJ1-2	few	TGTGCCAGCAGTCGACAGTCTCGTTATGGCTACACCTTC	CASSRQSRYGYTF
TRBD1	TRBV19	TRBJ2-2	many	TGTGCCAGTAGTATAGAGGACAGGGTAAACGGGGAGCTGTTTTTT	CASSIEDRVNGELFF
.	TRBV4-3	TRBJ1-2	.	TGCGCCAGCAGCCCCGAACGGGCCCTCTATGGCTACACCTTC	CASSPERALYGYTF
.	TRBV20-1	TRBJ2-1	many	TGCAGTGCTTCGGCGGGCTACAATGAGCAGTTCTTC	CSASAGYNEQFF
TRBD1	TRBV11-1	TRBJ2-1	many	TGTGCCAGCAGCTTAGCTAAGTACAGGGGGATACTTGGATATGGCAATGAGCAGTTCTTC	CASSLAKYRGILGYGNEQFF
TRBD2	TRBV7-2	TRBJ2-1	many	TGTGCCAGCAACAGCGGGGGGGCCGGTTCGGAGCAGTTCTTC	CASNSGGAGSEQFF
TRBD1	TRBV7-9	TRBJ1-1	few	TGTGCCAGCAGCGCACTCAGGGGGATGAACACTGAAGCTTTCTTT	CASSALRGMNTEAFF
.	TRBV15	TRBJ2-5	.	TGTGCCACCAGCCACGCTAGGACCCAGTACTTC	CATSHARTQYF
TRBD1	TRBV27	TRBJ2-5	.	TGTGCCAGCACCGAGACAGGGAGCCAAGAGACCCAGTACTTC	CASTETGSQETQYF
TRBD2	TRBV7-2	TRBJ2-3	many	TGTGCCAGCAGCTTAGTAGCGGGGGCTGGGGATACGCAGTATTTT	CASSLVAGAGDTQYF
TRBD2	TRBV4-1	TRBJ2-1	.	TGCGCCAGCAGCCCCGCGACTAGCGGGGGGACAACCTACAATGAGCAGTTCTTC	CASSPATSGGTTYNEQFF
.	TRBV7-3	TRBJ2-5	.	TGTGCCAGCAGCTTGGAGGGGTCTTGGGGGGAGACCCAGTACTTC	CASSLEGSWGETQYF
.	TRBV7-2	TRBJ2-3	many	TGTGCCAGCAGTCATAGCAGCACAGATACGCAGTATTTT	CASSHSSTDTQYF